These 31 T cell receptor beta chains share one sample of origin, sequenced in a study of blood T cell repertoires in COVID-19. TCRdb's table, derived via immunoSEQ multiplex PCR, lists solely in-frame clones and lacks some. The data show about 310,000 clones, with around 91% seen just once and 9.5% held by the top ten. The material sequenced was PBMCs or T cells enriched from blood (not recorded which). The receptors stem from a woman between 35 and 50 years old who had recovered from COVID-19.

The CDR3: CASSEQGANTGELFF. The CDR3 region has the DNA TGTGCCAGCAGCGAACAGGGGGCGAACACCGGGGAGCTGTTTTTT. The chain recombines TRBV7-3 with TRBJ2-2; 8 nucleotides match TRBD1. The CDR3 extends over 15 amino acids. J was trimmed by 0 bases and V by 5 bases; bases with no gene match: 2. Germline CDR1 and CDR2: SGHTA and FQGTGA. The entire variable domain, with the rest obtained from reference TRBV7-3 and TRBJ2-2, is as follows: GAGVSQTPSNKVTEKGKYVELRCDPISGHTALYWYRQSLGQGPEFLIYFQGTGAADDSGLPNDRFFAVRPEGSVSTLKIQRTERGDSAVYLCASSEQGANTGELFFGEGSRLTVL.

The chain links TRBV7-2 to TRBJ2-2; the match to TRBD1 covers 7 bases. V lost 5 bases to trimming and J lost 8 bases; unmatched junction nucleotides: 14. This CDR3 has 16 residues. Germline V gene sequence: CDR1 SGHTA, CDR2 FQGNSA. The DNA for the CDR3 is TGTGCCAGCAGCCTCCCGTACGGGACAGCAACTGGGGAGCTGTTTTTT. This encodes CASSLPYGTATGELFF.

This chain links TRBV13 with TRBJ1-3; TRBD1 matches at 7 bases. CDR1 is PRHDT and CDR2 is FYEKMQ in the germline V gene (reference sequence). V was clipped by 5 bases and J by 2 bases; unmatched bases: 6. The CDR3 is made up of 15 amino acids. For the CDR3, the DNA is TGTGCCAGCAGCGGTTCCGACAGGGCTGGAAACACCATATATTTT. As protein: CASSGSDRAGNTIYF. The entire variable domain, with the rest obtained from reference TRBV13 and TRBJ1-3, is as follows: AAGVIQSPRHLIKEKRETATLKCYPIPRHDTVYWYQQGPGQDPQFLISFYEKMQSDKGSIPDRFSAQQFSDYHSELNMSSLELGDSALYFCASSGSDRAGNTIYFGEGSWLTVV.

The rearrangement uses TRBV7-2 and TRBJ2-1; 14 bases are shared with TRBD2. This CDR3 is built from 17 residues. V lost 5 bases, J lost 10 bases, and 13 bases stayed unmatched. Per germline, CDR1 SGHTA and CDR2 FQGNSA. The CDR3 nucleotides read TGTGCCAGCAGCCCTATCCGACTAGCGGGGGGGGGTGGAGAGCAGTTCTTC. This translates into CASSPIRLAGGGGEQFF.

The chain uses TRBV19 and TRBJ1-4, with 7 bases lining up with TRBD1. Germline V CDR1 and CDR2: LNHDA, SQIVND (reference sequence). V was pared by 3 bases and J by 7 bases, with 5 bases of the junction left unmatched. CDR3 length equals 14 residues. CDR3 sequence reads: CASSITGVAEKLFF. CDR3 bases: TGTGCCAGTAGTATCACAGGGGTTGCTGAAAAACTGTTTTTT.

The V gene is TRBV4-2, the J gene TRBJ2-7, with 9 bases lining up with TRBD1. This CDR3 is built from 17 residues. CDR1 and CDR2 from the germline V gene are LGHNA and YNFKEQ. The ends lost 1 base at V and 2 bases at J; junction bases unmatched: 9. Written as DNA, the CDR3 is TGTGCCAGCAGCCAAGTCCCACACCGGGACAGGGCCTACGAGCAGTACTTC. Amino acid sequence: CASSQVPHRDRAYEQYF.

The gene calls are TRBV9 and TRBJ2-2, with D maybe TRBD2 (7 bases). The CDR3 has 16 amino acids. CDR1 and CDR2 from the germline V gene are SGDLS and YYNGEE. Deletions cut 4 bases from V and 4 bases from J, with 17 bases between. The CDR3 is CASSSLGGGGTGELFF. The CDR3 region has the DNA TGTGCCAGCAGCTCCTTAGGGGGGGGCGGCACCGGGGAGCTGTTTTTT.

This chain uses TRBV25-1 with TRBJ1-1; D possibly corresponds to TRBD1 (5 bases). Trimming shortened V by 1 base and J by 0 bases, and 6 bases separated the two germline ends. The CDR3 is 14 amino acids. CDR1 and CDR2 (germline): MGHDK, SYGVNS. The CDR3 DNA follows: TGTGCCAGCAGTGAATGGGGGGTGAACACTGAAGCTTTCTTT. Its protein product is CASSEWGVNTEAFF.

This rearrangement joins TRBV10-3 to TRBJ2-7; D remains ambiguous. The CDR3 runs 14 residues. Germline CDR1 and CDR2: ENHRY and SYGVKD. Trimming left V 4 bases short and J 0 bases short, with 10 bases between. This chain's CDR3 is CAISANPSSYEQYF. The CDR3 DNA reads TGTGCCATCAGTGCTAATCCGAGCTCCTACGAGCAGTACTTC.

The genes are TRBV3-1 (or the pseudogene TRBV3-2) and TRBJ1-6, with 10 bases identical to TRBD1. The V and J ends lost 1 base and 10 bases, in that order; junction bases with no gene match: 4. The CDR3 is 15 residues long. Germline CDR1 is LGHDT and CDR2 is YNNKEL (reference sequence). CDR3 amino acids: CASSQGQGALSPLHF. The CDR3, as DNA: TGTGCCAGCAGCCAAGGACAGGGGGCTTTATCACCCCTCCACTTT.

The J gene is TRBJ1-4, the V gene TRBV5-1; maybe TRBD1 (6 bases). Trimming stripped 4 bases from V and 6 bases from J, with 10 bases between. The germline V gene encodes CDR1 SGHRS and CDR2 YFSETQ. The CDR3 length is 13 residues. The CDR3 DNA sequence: TGCGCCAGCAGCATAGGGGGGGATGAAAAACTGTTTTTT. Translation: CASSIGGDEKLFF.

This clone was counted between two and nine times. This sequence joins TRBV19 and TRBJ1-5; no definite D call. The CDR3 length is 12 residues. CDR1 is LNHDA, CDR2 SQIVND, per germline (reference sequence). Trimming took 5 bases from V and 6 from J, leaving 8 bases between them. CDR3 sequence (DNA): TGTGCCAGTAGTCCACGGGGTCAGCCCCAGCATTTT. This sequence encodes CASSPRGQPQHF. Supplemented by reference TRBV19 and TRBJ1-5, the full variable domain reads DGGITQSPKYLFRKEGQNVTLSCEQNLNHDAMYWYRQDPGQGLRLIYYSQIVNDFQKGDIAEGYSVSREKKESFPLTVTSAQKNPTAFYLCASSPRGQPQHFGDGTRLSIL.

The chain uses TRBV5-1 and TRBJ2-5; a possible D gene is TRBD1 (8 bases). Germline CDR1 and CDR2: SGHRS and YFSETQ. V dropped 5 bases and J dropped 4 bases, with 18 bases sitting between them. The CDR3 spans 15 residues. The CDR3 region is CASSYSTGGGETQYF. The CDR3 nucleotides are TGCGCCAGCAGTTACAGTACAGGGGGGGGAGAGACCCAGTACTTC. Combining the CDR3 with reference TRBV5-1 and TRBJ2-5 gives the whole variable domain KAGVTQTPRYLIKTRGQQVTLSCSPISGHRSVSWYQQTPGQGLQFLFEYFSETQRNKGNFPGRFSGRQFSNSRSEMNVSTLELGDSALYLCASSYSTGGGETQYFGPGTRLLVL.

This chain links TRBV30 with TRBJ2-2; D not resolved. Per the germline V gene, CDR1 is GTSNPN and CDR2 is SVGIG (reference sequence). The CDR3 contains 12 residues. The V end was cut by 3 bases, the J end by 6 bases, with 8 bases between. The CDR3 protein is CAWSPTPGELFF. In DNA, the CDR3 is TGTGCCTGGAGCCCTACTCCCGGGGAGCTGTTTTTT.

CDR3 nucleotide sequence: TGTGCCAGCAGTCCAATAAGGACAGGAACTAGCACAGATACGCAGTATTTT. This encodes CASSPIRTGTSTDTQYF. The chain combines TRBV27 with TRBJ2-3; 7 positions match TRBD1. V gave up 5 bases and J gave up 0 bases; unmatched junction bases: 11. Germline CDR1 MNHEY, CDR2 SMNVEV (reference sequence). The CDR3 has 17 amino acids.

CDR3 DNA sequence: TGTGCCACCAGTGCCGGTAGCGGGGTTGTCAATGAGCAGTTCTTC. Translation gives CATSAGSGVVNEQFF. The V and J genes are TRBV24-1 and TRBJ2-1, with 8 nucleotides matching TRBD2. Per germline, CDR1 KGHDR and CDR2 SFDVKD. V trimming: 5 bases; J trimming: 6 bases; junction bases outside the gene matches: 8. This CDR3 is built from 15 residues.

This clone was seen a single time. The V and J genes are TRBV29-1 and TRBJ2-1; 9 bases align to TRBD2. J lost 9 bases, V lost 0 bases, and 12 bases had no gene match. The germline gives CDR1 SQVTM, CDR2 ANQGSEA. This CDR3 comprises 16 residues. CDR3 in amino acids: CSVEDQMAGGRVEQFF. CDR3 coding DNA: TGCAGCGTTGAAGATCAAATGGCGGGGGGGCGAGTTGAGCAGTTCTTC.

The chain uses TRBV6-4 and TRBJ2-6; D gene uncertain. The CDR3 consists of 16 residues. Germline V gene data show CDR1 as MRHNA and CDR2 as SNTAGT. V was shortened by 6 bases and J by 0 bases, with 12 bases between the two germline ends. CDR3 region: CASSAEPSSGANVLTF. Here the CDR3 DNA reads TGTGCCAGCAGCGCCGAGCCGAGCTCTGGGGCCAACGTCCTGACTTTC.

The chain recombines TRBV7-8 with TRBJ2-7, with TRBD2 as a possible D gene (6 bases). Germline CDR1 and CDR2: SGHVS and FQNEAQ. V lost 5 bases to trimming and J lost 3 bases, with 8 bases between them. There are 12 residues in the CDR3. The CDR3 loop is CASSVGGYEQYF. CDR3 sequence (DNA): TGTGCCAGCAGCGTCGGGGGCTACGAGCAGTACTTC. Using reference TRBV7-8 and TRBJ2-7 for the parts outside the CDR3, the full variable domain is GAGVSQSPRYKVAKRGQDVALRCDPISGHVSLFWYQQALGQGPEFLTYFQNEAQLDKSGLPSDRFFAERPEGSVSTLKIQRTQQEDSAVYLCASSVGGYEQYFGPGTRLTVT.

The CDR3 here is CASSKDRGRFTEAFF. The DNA for the CDR3 is TGTGCCAGCAGTAAAGACAGGGGCCGTTTCACTGAAGCTTTCTTT. This chain links TRBV28 with TRBJ1-1, with 8 bases lining up with TRBD1. Looked up from germline, CDR1 is MDHEN and CDR2 is SYDVKM. The trim removed 5 bases at V and 4 bases at J, leaving 9 bases unmatched. This CDR3 is 15 amino acids long.

The chain's CDR3 is CASSFIMAAEQFF. DNA of the CDR3: TGTGCCAGCAGTTTTATAATGGCGGCTGAGCAGTTCTTC. The chain links TRBV28 to TRBJ2-1; D is undetermined. This CDR3 contains 13 residues. The V end lost 3 bases, the J end lost 9 bases, and 12 bases lay between the germline ends. Germline-derived CDR1 and CDR2 are MDHEN and SYDVKM.

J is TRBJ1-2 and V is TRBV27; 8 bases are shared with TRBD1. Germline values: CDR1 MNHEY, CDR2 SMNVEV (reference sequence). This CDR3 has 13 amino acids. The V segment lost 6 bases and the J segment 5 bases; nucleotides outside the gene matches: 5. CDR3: CASRTGQAYGYTF. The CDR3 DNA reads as TGTGCCAGCAGAACGGGACAGGCTTATGGCTACACCTTC.

For the CDR3, the DNA is TGTGCCAGCAGCTCGCTACAGAATAATTCACCCCTCCACTTT. Translating it yields CASSSLQNNSPLHF. The chain is built from TRBV9 and TRBJ1-6; no reliable D call. V gave up 4 bases and J gave up 5 bases, with 10 bases separating them. The CDR3 runs 14 residues. CDR1 and CDR2 from the germline V gene are SGDLS and YYNGEE.

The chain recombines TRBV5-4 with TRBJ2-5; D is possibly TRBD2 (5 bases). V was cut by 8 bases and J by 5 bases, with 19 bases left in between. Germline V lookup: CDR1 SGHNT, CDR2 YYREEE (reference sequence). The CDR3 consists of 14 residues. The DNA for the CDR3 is TGTGCCAGTATAGGGAGCGGCCTATGGGAGACCCAGTACTTC. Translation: CASIGSGLWETQYF.

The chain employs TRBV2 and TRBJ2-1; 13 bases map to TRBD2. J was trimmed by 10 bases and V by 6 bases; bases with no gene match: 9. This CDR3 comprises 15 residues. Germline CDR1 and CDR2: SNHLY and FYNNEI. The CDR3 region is CASRELAGGAGEQFF. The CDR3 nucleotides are TGTGCCAGCAGGGAACTAGCGGGGGGGGCAGGGGAGCAGTTCTTC.

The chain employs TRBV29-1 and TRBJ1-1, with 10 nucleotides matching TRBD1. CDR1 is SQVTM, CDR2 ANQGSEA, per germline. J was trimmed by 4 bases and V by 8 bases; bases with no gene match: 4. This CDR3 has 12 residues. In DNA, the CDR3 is TGCAGCATGGGACAGGGGACCACTGAAGCTTTCTTT. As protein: CSMGQGTTEAFF.

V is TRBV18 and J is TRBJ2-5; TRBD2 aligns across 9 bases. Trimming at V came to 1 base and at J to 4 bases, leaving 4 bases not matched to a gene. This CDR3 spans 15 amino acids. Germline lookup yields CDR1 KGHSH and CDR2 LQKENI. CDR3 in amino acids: CASSPLAGARETQYF. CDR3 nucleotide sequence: TGTGCCAGCTCACCACTAGCGGGAGCCAGAGAGACCCAGTACTTC.

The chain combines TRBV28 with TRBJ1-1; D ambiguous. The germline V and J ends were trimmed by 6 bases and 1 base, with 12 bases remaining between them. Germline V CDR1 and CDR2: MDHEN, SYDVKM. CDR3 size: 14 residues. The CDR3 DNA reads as TGTGCCAGCAGCCTAGTTCGGGGGAACACTGAAGCTTTCTTT. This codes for CASSLVRGNTEAFF.

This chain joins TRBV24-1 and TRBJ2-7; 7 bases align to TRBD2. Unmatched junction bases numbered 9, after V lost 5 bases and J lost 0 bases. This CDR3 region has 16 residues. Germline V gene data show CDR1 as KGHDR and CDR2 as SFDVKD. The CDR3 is CATSAPSGGGSYEQYF. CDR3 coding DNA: TGTGCCACCAGTGCCCCGTCGGGGGGAGGCTCCTACGAGCAGTACTTC.

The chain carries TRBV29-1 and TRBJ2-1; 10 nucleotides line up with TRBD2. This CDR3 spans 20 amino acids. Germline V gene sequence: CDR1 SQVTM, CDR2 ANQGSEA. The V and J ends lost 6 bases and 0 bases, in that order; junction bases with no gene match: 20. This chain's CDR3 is CSVLRGASGRAISSYNEQFF. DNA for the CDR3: TGCAGCGTCCTACGCGGGGCGAGCGGGAGGGCAATAAGCTCCTACAATGAGCAGTTCTTC.

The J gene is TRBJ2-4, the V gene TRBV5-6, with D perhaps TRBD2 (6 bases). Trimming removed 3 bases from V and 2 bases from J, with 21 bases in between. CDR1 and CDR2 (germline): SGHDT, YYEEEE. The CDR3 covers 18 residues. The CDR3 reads CASSSAGIRDLTKNIQYF. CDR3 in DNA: TGTGCCAGCAGCTCCGCGGGAATCAGGGATTTAACCAAAAACATTCAGTACTTC.